Listed here is a single TCR beta chain. Its antigen is unknown. Populations obtained by sorting all exceeded 95% purity. This sample was included in a study of beta chain features in type 1 diabetes. Every bit of the isolated RNA underwent reverse transcription, so sequencing read expressed TCRB transcripts. Assay: immunoSEQ multiplex PCR; the TCRdb copy retains only in-frame clones and omits some. The data contain around 340,000 clones, around 9.7% of them singletons. Trimming cost V 4 bases and J 6 bases; bases outside gene matches: 9. Germline-derived CDR1 and CDR2 are SGHDT and YYEEEE. The CDR3 sequence is 14 residues long. Whole-study results and caveats: Among all four CD4+ subsets, Type 1 diabetes patients had TCRB CDR3s that were moderately but significantly shorter.

The TCR was taken from a man aged 25 to 45 with type 1 diabetes. The chain carries TRBV5-6 and TRBJ2-7, with 8 bases aligning to TRBD2. Sequences were obtained from central memory CD4+ T cells from blood. CDR3: CASSLVAGTGEQYF. Written as DNA, the CDR3 is TGTGCCAGCAGCCTCGTAGCGGGAACGGGCGAGCAGTACTTC. The full variable domain, rest sourced from reference TRBV5-6 and TRBJ2-7, is DAGVTQSPTHLIKTRGQQVTLRCSPKSGHDTVSWYQQALGQGPQFIFQYYEEEERQRGNFPDRFSGHQFPNYSSELNVNALLLGDSALYLCASSLVAGTGEQYFGPGTRLTVT.